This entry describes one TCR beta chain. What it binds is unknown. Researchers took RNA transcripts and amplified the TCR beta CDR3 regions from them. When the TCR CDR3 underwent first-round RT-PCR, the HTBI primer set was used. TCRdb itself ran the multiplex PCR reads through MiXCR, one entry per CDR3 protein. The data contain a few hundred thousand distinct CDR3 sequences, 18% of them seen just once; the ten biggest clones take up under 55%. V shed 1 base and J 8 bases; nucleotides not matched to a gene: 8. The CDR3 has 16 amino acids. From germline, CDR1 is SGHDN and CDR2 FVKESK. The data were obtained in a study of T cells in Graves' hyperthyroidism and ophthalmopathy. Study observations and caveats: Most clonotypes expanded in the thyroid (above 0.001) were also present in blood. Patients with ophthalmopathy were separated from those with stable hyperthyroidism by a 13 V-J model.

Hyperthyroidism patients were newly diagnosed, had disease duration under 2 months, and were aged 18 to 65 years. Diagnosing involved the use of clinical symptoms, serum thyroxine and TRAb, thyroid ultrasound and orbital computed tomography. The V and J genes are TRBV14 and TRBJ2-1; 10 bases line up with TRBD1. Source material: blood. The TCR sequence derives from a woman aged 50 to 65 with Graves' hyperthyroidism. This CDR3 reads CASSQVGGQGSHEQFF. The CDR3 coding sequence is TGTGCCAGCAGCCAAGTAGGGGGACAGGGGAGCCATGAGCAGTTCTTC.